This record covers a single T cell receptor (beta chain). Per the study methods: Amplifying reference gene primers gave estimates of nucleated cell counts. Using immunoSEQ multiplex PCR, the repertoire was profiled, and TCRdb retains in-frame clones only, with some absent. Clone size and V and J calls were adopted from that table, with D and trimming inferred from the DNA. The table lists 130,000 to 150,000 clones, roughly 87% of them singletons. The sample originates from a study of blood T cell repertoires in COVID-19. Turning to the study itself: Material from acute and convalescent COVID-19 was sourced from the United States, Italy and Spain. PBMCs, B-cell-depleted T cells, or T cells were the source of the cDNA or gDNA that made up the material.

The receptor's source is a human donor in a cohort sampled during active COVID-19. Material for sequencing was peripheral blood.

The CDR3 loop reads CASSPSSQETQYF. DNA of the CDR3: TGTGCCAGCAGCCCCTCGAGCCAAGAGACCCAGTACTTC. The gene calls are TRBV13 and TRBJ2-5; D not certain. Germline V gives CDR1 PRHDT, CDR2 FYEKMQ (reference sequence). V shed 5 bases and J shed 1 base, with 8 bases lying between them. CDR3 length: 13 residues.